The sequence of this T cell receptor (beta chain) was determined in a study of blood T cell repertoires in COVID-19. Clones were sequenced by immunoSEQ multiplex PCR, and TCRdb holds only the in-frame ones, with some missing. This sample has roughly 460,000 clones, with 70% to 90% found just once. V lost 6 bases and J 7 bases, leaving 19 bases between the germline ends. This CDR3 has 14 amino acids. CDR1 is MNHEY and CDR2 is SVGAGI in the germline V gene. The TCR was taken from a man aged 18 to 30 with COVID-19, enrolled during active disease. Source material: peripheral blood. This rearrangement joins TRBV6-5 to TRBJ2-7, with D possibly being TRBD1 (5 bases). The DNA for the CDR3 is TGTGCCAGCAGCCACAGAGGACGTACAGGAGAGCAGTACTTC. Protein: CASSHRGRTGEQYF.